Below are 2 T cell receptor beta chains sequenced from a single sample in a study of blood T cell repertoires in COVID-19. The repertoire was sequenced with immunoSEQ multiplex PCR; TCRdb's copy has only in-frame clones and lacks some. The sample records almost 400,000 clones, 70% to 90% being singletons. The sample comprised peripheral blood. Every receptor here comes from an older woman with COVID-19, enrolled during active disease.

The chain has TRBV9 and TRBJ2-1, with TRBD2 matching over 9 bases. Per the germline V gene, CDR1 is SGDLS and CDR2 is YYNGEE. With V trimmed by 3 bases and J by 8 bases, 12 bases remained unmatched. This CDR3 spans 16 amino acids. The CDR3: CASSAEGGGGGDEQFF. CDR3 coding DNA: TGTGCCAGCAGCGCTGAAGGCGGGGGGGGCGGGGATGAGCAGTTCTTC.

The chain has TRBV2 and TRBJ1-5, with D hard to call. This CDR3 region has 13 residues. Trimming left V 7 bases short and J 0 bases short, with 7 bases between. Germline loops: CDR1 SNHLY, CDR2 FYNNEI. CDR3: CASIESSNQPQHF. CDR3 in DNA: TGTGCCAGCATTGAGAGTAGCAATCAGCCCCAGCATTTT.